This passage covers 3 T cell receptor beta chains from one sample sequenced in a study of blood T cell repertoires in COVID-19 (dated by TCRdb to between 2020 and 2021). The library was obtained by the immunoSEQ multiplex PCR assay. TCRdb retrieved this table from immuneACCESS and kept in-frame rearrangements only. Not all clones are present; in checked studies, unresolved V genes account for under half, and no reason is known for the remainder. Present in this sample are roughly 260,000 clones, 86% of which were seen just once. The top ten clonotypes cover approximately 9.4% of the sample. The sample taken for sequencing was peripheral blood. These receptors were obtained from a man between 35 and 55 years old who had recovered from COVID-19.

The rearrangement links TRBV7-2 to TRBJ2-7; 11 nucleotides line up with TRBD2. Trimming removed 5 bases from V and 7 bases from J; junction bases left unmatched: 7. Germline CDR1 is SGHTA and CDR2 is FQGNSA. The CDR3 extends over 14 amino acids. The CDR3 reads CASSQTSGVPEQYF. DNA for the CDR3: TGTGCCAGCAGCCAGACTAGCGGGGTCCCGGAGCAGTACTTC.

This chain connects TRBV21-1 to TRBJ1-1; the D call TRBD1 from the table was never checked on the DNA. TRBV21-1 counts as a pseudogene. CDR3 length: 14 residues. CDR3 coding DNA: TGTGCCAGCACCACAGACAGGGTGGACACTGAAGCTTTCTTT. Protein sequence: CASTTDRVDTEAFF.

The rearrangement links TRBV4-3 to TRBJ2-2; possibly TRBD1 for D (6 bases). Trimming left V 0 bases short and J 4 bases short, with 9 bases between. The length of the CDR3 is 15 residues. Germline CDR1 LGHNA, CDR2 YSLEER. Written as DNA, the CDR3 is TGCGCCAGCAGCCAAGAGAGGACAGCCACCGGGGAGCTGTTTTTT. Its translation is CASSQERTATGELFF.